The 15 T cell receptor beta chains in this list originate from one sample, sequenced in a study of long-term antiretroviral therapy in people with HIV (dated by TCRdb to about 2022). The immunoSEQ hsTCRB v3.0 assay was used at survey level resolution for TRB variable region sequencing. TCRdb mirrors the immuneACCESS table, restricted to in-frame sequences. Some clones are absent from its copies; in checked studies, under half trace to an unresolved V gene, and the reason for the others is unknown. The sample table holds approximately 27,000 clones, of which 90% were seen once. Clones ranked in the top ten supply around 4.5% of the sample. Here the sequenced sample was unsorted PBMCs, taken more than 5 years after starting antiretroviral therapy. The source is a middle-aged woman with HIV.

The rearrangement links TRBV27 to TRBJ1-2, with D perhaps TRBD1 (5 bases). The CDR3 runs 15 residues. The V end lost 0 bases, the J end lost 8 bases, and 16 bases lay between the germline ends. CDR1 and CDR2 (germline): MNHEY, SMNVEV (reference sequence). CDR3 coding DNA: TGTGCCAGCAGTTTATCCGGTACTGGGACGAGGGGCTACACCTTC. Amino acid sequence: CASSLSGTGTRGYTF.

The genes are TRBV27 and TRBJ1-1; D is perhaps TRBD1 (5 bases). The CDR3 totals 14 residues. Trimming pared 4 bases from V and 2 bases from J, leaving 11 bases between. Germline V lookup: CDR1 MNHEY, CDR2 SMNVEV (reference sequence). The CDR3: CASSWDGENTEAFF. CDR3 in DNA: TGTGCCAGCAGTTGGGACGGGGAAAACACTGAAGCTTTCTTT.

The chain employs TRBV6-4 and TRBJ2-1, with D uncertain. Germline-derived CDR1 and CDR2 are MRHNA and SNTAGT. This CDR3 contains 14 residues. The germline V and J ends were trimmed by 0 bases and 6 bases, with 9 bases remaining between them. The CDR3 nucleotides are TGTGCCAGCAGTGACTCGAAGTCGGTCAATGAGCAGTTCTTC. It encodes CASSDSKSVNEQFF.

This sequence joins TRBV5-6 and TRBJ1-1; D may be TRBD1 (6 bases). The germline V and J ends were trimmed by 0 bases and 1 base, with 7 bases remaining between them. This CDR3 is 14 amino acids long. The V gene's germline CDR1 is SGHDT and CDR2 YYEEEE. In nucleotides, the CDR3 is TGTGCCAGCAGCTTGGGGGACAAGAACACTGAAGCTTTCTTT. Translated, it gives CASSLGDKNTEAFF.

The CDR3 spells CASSAIAGATNEKLFF. The CDR3 DNA reads TGTGCCAGCAGCGCCATTGCCGGGGCAACTAATGAAAAACTGTTTTTT. V is TRBV7-2 and J is TRBJ1-4; no reliable D call. V was clipped by 5 bases and J by 0 bases, with 13 bases between them. The CDR3 runs to 16 residues. Germline CDR1 SGHTA, CDR2 FQGNSA.

V is TRBV6-1 and J is TRBJ1-1; 7 bases are shared with TRBD1. V lost 6 bases to trimming and J lost 1 base; unmatched junction nucleotides: 8. There are 15 residues in the CDR3. The V gene's germline CDR1 is MNHNS and CDR2 SASEGT. CDR3 bases: TGTGCCAGCAGCGCTACAGGGGTGGGGAACACTGAAGCTTTCTTT. This codes for CASSATGVGNTEAFF.

The rearrangement links TRBV19 to TRBJ2-5; D may be TRBD1 (6 bases). V was shortened by 2 bases and J by 10 bases, with 14 bases between the two germline ends. Germline V CDR1 and CDR2: LNHDA, SQIVND (reference sequence). The CDR3 has 13 residues. The CDR3 loop reads CASSITGFGNQYF. As DNA, the CDR3 is TGTGCCAGTAGTATAACAGGGTTTGGGAACCAGTACTTC.

CDR3 sequence reads: CASSHRIDTDTQYF. CDR3 nucleotides: TGTGCCAGCAGCCACCGTATTGATACAGATACGCAGTATTTT. The chain couples TRBV7-6 to TRBJ2-3; no clear D gene. The CDR3 is made up of 14 amino acids. V was cut by 5 bases and J by 3 bases, with 12 bases left in between. Germline-derived CDR1 and CDR2 are SGHVS and FNYEAQ.

The chain couples TRBV11-3 to TRBJ1-1, with D unresolved. From germline, CDR1 is SGHNT and CDR2 YENEEA. The V gene lost 0 bases and the J gene lost 2 bases, with 10 bases spanning the gap. This CDR3 has 15 amino acids. The CDR3 nucleotides are TGTGCCAGCAGCTTAGAACGGCAGATTAACACTGAAGCTTTCTTT. This encodes CASSLERQINTEAFF.

The CDR3 region is CASSLLGPSSYEQYF. In nucleotides, the CDR3 is TGTGCCAGCAGTTTGCTGGGGCCGAGCTCCTACGAGCAGTACTTC. V gene TRBV27 combines with J gene TRBJ2-7; D is possibly TRBD1 (5 bases). Germline CDR1 reads MNHEY; CDR2 reads SMNVEV (reference sequence). With 3 bases removed from V and 0 bases from J, the gap between germline ends came to 12 bases. The CDR3 totals 15 residues.

This chain joins TRBV7-9 and TRBJ1-1; D remains unclear. V lost 5 bases to trimming and J lost 4 bases, with 14 bases between them. Per germline, CDR1 SEHNR and CDR2 FQNEAQ (reference sequence). The CDR3 has 14 amino acids. The CDR3 sequence: CASSQRGRSTEAFF. CDR3 sequence (DNA): TGTGCCAGCAGCCAACGCGGTCGTAGCACTGAAGCTTTCTTT.

J is TRBJ1-5 and V is TRBV6-1; D possibly corresponds to TRBD1 (5 bases). Germline V gene lookup returns CDR1 MNHNS and CDR2 SASEGT. V was cut by 5 bases and J by 1 base, with 9 bases left in between. This CDR3 region has 14 residues. CDR3 sequence (DNA): TGTGCCAGCAGTAGAGACAGCAGCAATCAGCCCCAGCATTTT. This gives the protein CASSRDSSNQPQHF.

CDR3 bases: TGTGCCAGCAGCCTGGGGGTAGAAATGACGGGGGAGACCCAGTACTTC. This translates into CASSLGVEMTGETQYF. The chain is built from TRBV5-5 and TRBJ2-5, with D possibly called TRBD1 or TRBD2 (5 bases each). The germline V gene has CDR1 SGHKS and CDR2 YYEKEE (reference sequence). Trimming took off 4 bases at V and 5 bases at J, with 21 bases between the two ends. CDR3 length equals 16 residues.

The chain has TRBV10-1 and TRBJ2-7, with 10 bases identical to TRBD2. Germline-derived CDR1 and CDR2 are WNHNN and SYGVQD (reference sequence). J gave up 4 bases and V 3 bases, and 15 bases lay outside the gene matches. This CDR3 spans 18 amino acids. CDR3 DNA sequence: TGCGCCAGCAGTGATGGAGCGGGAGGGCTCAAAGGTGCTTACGAGCAGTACTTC. This sequence encodes CASSDGAGGLKGAYEQYF.

CDR3 region: CASSPPRVVANEKLFF. DNA for the CDR3: TGTGCCAGTAGTCCCCCCAGGGTGGTAGCTAATGAAAAACTGTTTTTT. The chain has TRBV19 and TRBJ1-4, with D perhaps matching TRBD1 (5 bases). From germline, CDR1 is LNHDA and CDR2 SQIVND (reference sequence). Trimming removed 5 bases from V and 3 bases from J, with 16 bases in between. There are 16 residues in the CDR3.